Each of the 16 T cell receptor beta chains below was sequenced from the same sample in a study of cytotoxic CD8 clonotypes in ibrutinib-treated CLL. TCRdb keeps only in-frame clones here, not all; method: immunoSEQ multiplex PCR. The sample has 250,000 to 350,000 clones, around 76% seen once; the top ten hold around 6%. Sequences were derived from PBMCs, sampled at disease progression, from a patient treated with ibrutinib. The receptors come from a human donor with chronic lymphocytic leukemia.

The chain is built from TRBV28 and TRBJ2-7; D gene uncertain. V lost 8 bases and J 6 bases, leaving 11 bases between the germline ends. The CDR3 is 11 amino acids. Germline CDR1 and CDR2: MDHEN and SYDVKM. CDR3 in amino acids: CASASVSEQYF. CDR3 DNA: TGTGCCAGCGCTAGTGTCTCCGAGCAGTACTTC.

This CDR3 reads CASSLRVRDRANTGELFF. CDR3 in DNA: TGTGCCAGTAGCCTTCGCGTCCGGGACAGGGCCAACACCGGGGAGCTGTTTTTT. This chain uses TRBV19 with TRBJ2-2, with 9 nucleotides matching TRBD1. The CDR3 sequence is 18 residues long. V lost 6 bases to trimming and J lost 2 bases; unmatched junction nucleotides: 13. Germline V gene data show CDR1 as LNHDA and CDR2 as SQIVND (reference sequence).

This chain links TRBV10-2 with TRBJ1-1; 7 bases are shared with TRBD1. Germline V lookup: CDR1 WSHSY, CDR2 SAAADI. J lost 4 bases, V lost 6 bases, and 8 bases had no gene match. CDR3 length: 14 residues. The CDR3 coding sequence is TGCGCCAGCAGGGAGACAGGGCTTGTCACTGAAGCTTTCTTT. As protein: CASRETGLVTEAFF.

The V gene is TRBV29-1, the J gene TRBJ1-3; 7 nucleotides line up with TRBD1. With 5 bases clipped from V and 0 bases from J, the junction kept 7 bases outside the gene matches. This CDR3 contains 15 residues. The V gene's germline CDR1 is SQVTM and CDR2 ANQGSEA. In DNA form, the CDR3 reads TGCAGCGTTAGAGGCAGGGGGTTCTCTGGAAACACCATATATTTT. The encoded protein is CSVRGRGFSGNTIYF.

The J gene is TRBJ2-7, the V gene TRBV6-6; D gene unclear. CDR1 is MNHNY, CDR2 SVGAGI, per germline (reference sequence). CDR3 size: 14 residues. Trimming shortened V by 2 bases and J by 5 bases, and 13 bases separated the two germline ends. The CDR3 region has the DNA TGTGCCAGCAGTTACCCTCAGGCTCTTGACGAGCAGTACTTC. It encodes CASSYPQALDEQYF.

V and J are TRBV5-1 and TRBJ2-3, with 9 bases matching TRBD1. Germline loops: CDR1 SGHRS, CDR2 YFSETQ. The CDR3 is 13 amino acids. With V trimmed by 10 bases and J by 0 bases, 3 bases remained unmatched. The CDR3 nucleotides read TGCGCCTCCGGACAGGGGAGCACAGATACGCAGTATTTT. It specifies CASGQGSTDTQYF.

This chain uses TRBV5-1 with TRBJ2-7, with 10 bases aligning to TRBD1. Germline CDR1 reads SGHRS; CDR2 reads YFSETQ. V gave up 3 bases and J gave up 2 bases; unmatched junction bases: 2. This CDR3 is 14 amino acids long. The CDR3 region is CASSWGTGAYEQYF. The CDR3, as DNA: TGCGCCAGCAGCTGGGGGACAGGGGCCTACGAGCAGTACTTC.

The chain joins TRBV7-2 to TRBJ2-3; D call uncertain. Germline lookup yields CDR1 SGHTA and CDR2 FQGNSA. The ends were cut back, 2 bases at V and 8 bases at J, with 5 bases in the middle. This CDR3 is 11 amino acids long. The chain's CDR3 is CASSLIGTQYF. CDR3 coding DNA: TGTGCCAGCAGCTTAATTGGTACGCAGTATTTT.

The chain has TRBV13 and TRBJ1-2; TRBD1 is a possible D gene (6 bases). Looked up from germline, CDR1 is PRHDT and CDR2 is FYEKMQ (reference sequence). The V gene lost 5 bases and the J gene lost 7 bases, with 20 bases spanning the gap. This CDR3 contains 15 residues. Here the CDR3 reads CASSHASGEGRGYTF. CDR3 sequence (DNA): TGTGCCAGCAGCCATGCTTCAGGGGAGGGTCGTGGCTACACCTTC.

The chain carries TRBV29-1 and TRBJ1-2, with D tentatively TRBD1 (5 bases). Germline lookup yields CDR1 SQVTM and CDR2 ANQGSEA. The ends were cut back, 5 bases at V and 7 bases at J, with 11 bases in the middle. This CDR3 contains 11 residues. As DNA, the CDR3 is TGCAGCGTTAGGGAGGGGTCTGGCTACACCTTC. Encoded protein: CSVREGSGYTF.

In nucleotides, the CDR3 is TGTGCCAGCAGCTTAGCAGGGGGCTCGGGAAACACCATATATTTT. Protein product: CASSLAGGSGNTIYF. The gene calls are TRBV7-3 and TRBJ1-3, with TRBD1 matching 8 bases. CDR3 length: 15 residues. Germline loops: CDR1 SGHTA, CDR2 FQGTGA. With V trimmed by 2 bases and J by 4 bases, 4 bases remained unmatched.

This clone showed up just a few times. The chain couples TRBV28 to TRBJ2-2; unclear D gene. The CDR3 consists of 14 residues. V lost 5 bases and J 2 bases, leaving 9 bases between the germline ends. The germline V gene has CDR1 MDHEN and CDR2 SYDVKM. CDR3 amino acids: CASSPAVNTGELFF. In DNA form, the CDR3 reads TGTGCCAGCAGTCCTGCGGTCAACACCGGGGAGCTGTTTTTT.

Only one count was recorded for this clone. The gene calls are TRBV7-2 and TRBJ1-2; D gene ambiguous. This CDR3 region has 13 residues. V was pared by 7 bases and J by 0 bases, with 9 bases between. Germline V gene lookup returns CDR1 SGHTA and CDR2 FQGNSA. For the CDR3, the DNA is TGTGCCAGCACCGGACGGACTAACTATGGCTACACCTTC. Its protein product is CASTGRTNYGYTF.

The chain couples TRBV4-3 to TRBJ1-2; no reliable D call. V shed 0 bases and J shed 8 bases, with 13 bases lying between them. The germline V gene has CDR1 LGHNA and CDR2 YSLEER. The CDR3 runs to 14 residues. CDR3 in DNA: TGCGCCAGCAGCCAAGATATAATCGCAAGCGGCTACACCTTC. This sequence encodes CASSQDIIASGYTF.

This chain links TRBV18 with TRBJ1-2; tentative D call: TRBD1 (5 bases). The CDR3 spans 14 residues. V lost 1 base, J lost 2 bases, and 8 bases lay in between. Germline V gene lookup returns CDR1 KGHSH and CDR2 LQKENI. The CDR3 DNA reads as TGTGCCAGCTCACCACTGACAGAGAACTATGGCTACACCTTC. It specifies CASSPLTENYGYTF.

The gene calls are TRBV7-3 and TRBJ2-3; a weak D match, TRBD1 (5 bases). CDR3 length: 16 amino acids. V was clipped by 2 bases and J by 4 bases, with 16 bases between them. Germline V gene lookup returns CDR1 SGHTA and CDR2 FQGTGA. CDR3: CASSLWAGRGSDTQYF. DNA of the CDR3: TGTGCCAGCAGCTTATGGGCAGGGCGTGGGTCAGATACGCAGTATTTT.